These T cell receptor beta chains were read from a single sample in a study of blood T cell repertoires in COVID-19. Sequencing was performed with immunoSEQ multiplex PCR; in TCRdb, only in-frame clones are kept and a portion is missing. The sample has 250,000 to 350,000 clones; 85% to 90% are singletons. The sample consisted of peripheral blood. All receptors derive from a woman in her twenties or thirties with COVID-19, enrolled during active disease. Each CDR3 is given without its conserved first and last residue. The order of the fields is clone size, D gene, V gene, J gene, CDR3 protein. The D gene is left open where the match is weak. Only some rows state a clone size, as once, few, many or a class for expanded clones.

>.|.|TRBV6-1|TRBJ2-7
ASSEAIYTGSGLGSYEQY
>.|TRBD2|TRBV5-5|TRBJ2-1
ASSALVTSGIYNEQF
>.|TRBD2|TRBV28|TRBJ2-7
ASSPSGLTNEQY
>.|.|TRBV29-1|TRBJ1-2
SVEKGTTFNYGYT
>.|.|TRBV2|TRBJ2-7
ASSEDPGQSYEQY
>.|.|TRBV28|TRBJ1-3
ASSFRAGHNTIY
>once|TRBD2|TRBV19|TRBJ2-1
ASSMGRGGEQF
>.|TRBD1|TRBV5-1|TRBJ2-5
ASRRRPGQGQETQY
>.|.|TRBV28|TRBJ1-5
ASSFNGGMGFSNQPQH
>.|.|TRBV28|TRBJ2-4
ASSLPYTGLTAKNIQY
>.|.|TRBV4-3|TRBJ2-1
ASSQGGRGVDEQF
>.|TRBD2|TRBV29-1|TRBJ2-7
SGGLAGGEQY
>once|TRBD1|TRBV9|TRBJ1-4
ASSVAGTGFEKLF
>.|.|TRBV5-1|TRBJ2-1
ASSPRRASSYNEQF
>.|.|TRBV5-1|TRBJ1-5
ASSLVAGSQPQH
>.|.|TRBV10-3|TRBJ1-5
AISDRGENQPQH
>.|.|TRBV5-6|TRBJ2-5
ASSPPTGLETQY
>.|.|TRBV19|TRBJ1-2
ASSSLGRQDGYT
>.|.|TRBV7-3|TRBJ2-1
ASSFGGRSEQF
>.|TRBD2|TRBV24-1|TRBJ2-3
ATSDLGTSGAQD
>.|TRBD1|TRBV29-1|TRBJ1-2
SVQRLDRVEGYT
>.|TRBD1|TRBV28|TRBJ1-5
ASSLRSGGRSNQPQH
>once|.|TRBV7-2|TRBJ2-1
ASSLNSLALDEQF
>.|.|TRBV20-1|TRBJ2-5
SARAGAQY
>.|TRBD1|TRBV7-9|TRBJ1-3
ASSLGQGSQRSGNTIY
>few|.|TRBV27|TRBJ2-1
ASSFDTEQF
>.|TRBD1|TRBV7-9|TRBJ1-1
ASSPGTVTEAF
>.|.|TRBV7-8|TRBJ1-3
ASSPQGGGNTIY
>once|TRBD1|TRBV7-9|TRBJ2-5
ASSPTGGRETQY